This TCR beta chain was recorded in a study of blood T cell repertoires in COVID-19 (dated by TCRdb to 2020 to 2022). About the investigation overall: Samples covering the acute and convalescent phases of COVID-19 were provided by collaborators in the United States, Italy and Spain. Sample metadata almost always included a de-identified subject ID, COVID-19 status, age in years and sex. The dataset comprised deeply sampled blood TCRbeta repertoires from subjects exposed to, actively infected with, or recovered from COVID-19. Samples came from the ongoing ImmuneRACE study (first 160 participants) plus 1,254 subjects from 6 global collaborators. HLA class I and class II types, where available, came from metadata supplied by the sample provider rather than from assay-based typing. The material from the prospective study consisted of cDNA or gDNA derived from T cells, B-cell-depleted T cells, or PBMCs. The repertoires were released in a freely available public database intended as a resource for research on the immune response to SARS-CoV-2.

Compared with germline, V lacks 6 bases and J lacks 5 bases; bases without a gene match: 14. Inclusive of the bounding cysteine and phenylalanine, the CDR3 is 16 residues long. Just CDR3 DNA is preserved here, 48 bases in frame from base 1. CDR1 and CDR2 (LNHDA, SQIVND) derive from the germline V gene (reference sequence). Overall study results and their limits: The amount of clinical and demographic metadata varied by source and participant and was provided uncurated.

TCRbeta CDR3 regions were amplified from genomic DNA by means of the immunoSEQ Assay, a bias-controlled multiplex PCR. As for how the authors treated the data: The number of nucleated cells in each sample was estimated by amplification of reference gene primers within the assay. To quantify the absolute abundance of each unique TCRbeta CDR3 rearrangement, sequence reads were collapsed and filtered. For each sample, productive Simpson clonality was calculated as the square root of Simpson's diversity index across productive rearrangements. TCRdb limited this immuneACCESS table to in-frame rearrangements with V and J called. A share of clones is missing; checked studies link under half to unresolved V genes, and the rest is unexplained. The V and J calls and clone size come from that table; D and trimming were worked out from the DNA. Present in this sample are approximately 77,000 clones, approximately 89% of which were seen just once. Together, the top ten hold under 7.5% of the sample.

As for this clone: Which antigen it targets is not known. No per-base quality is available; no much larger clone lies one base away.

Collaborating institutions collected whole blood in K2EDTA tubes following their own protocols. For TCRbeta analysis, collaborator samples were shipped as frozen whole blood, as isolated PBMCs, or as DNA extracted from either sample type. Specimen: peripheral blood. The chain is encoded by TRBV19 joined to TRBJ1-2; 8 bases in the junction line up with TRBD1. This TCR was recovered from a woman aged 80 or over with acute or convalescent COVID-19. The nucleotide sequence reads as follows: TGTGCCAGTAGGGACAGGGAGCCTACAACGGGGTATGGCTACACCTTC. The encoded protein is CASRDREPTTGYGYTF.